The entry below gives a single T cell receptor (beta chain) sequence along with its context. At the DNA level, this CDR3 is encoded by other sequences in the same sample as well. This record comes from a study of CD8+ T cells in alopecia areata. RNA was extracted and reverse transcribed into cDNA as the sequencing template. TCRdb keeps only in-frame clones here, not all; method: immunoSEQ multiplex PCR. The sample holds about 140,000 clones, roughly 62% seen once. The CDR3 loop spans 13 amino acids. V lost 4 bases to trimming and J lost 0 bases; unmatched junction nucleotides: 2. Germline V gene data show CDR1 as SQVTM and CDR2 as ANQGSEA.

The chain carries TRBV29-1 and TRBJ1-1, with TRBD1 identical over 7 bases. Sequencing used CD4+ T cells sorted from blood, obtained at week 0. The receptor was derived from a human donor with alopecia areata. In nucleotides, the CDR3 is TGCAGCGTTGCGGGACAGATGAACACTGAAGCTTTCTTT. This sequence encodes CSVAGQMNTEAFF.